The next 18 T cell receptor beta chains were all read from a single sample in a study of response to subunit inactivated influenza vaccine. One entry per CDR3 protein, called by TCRdb with MiXCR from the RT-PCR reads. Of about half a million distinct CDR3 sequences in the sample, around 25% are singletons; the top ten hold under 2.5%. The material sequenced was CD4+ T cells sorted from PBMCs, taken 5 to 6 days after vaccination. These receptors were collected from a middle-aged man who received an inactivated influenza vaccine.

This clonotype was picked up a small number of times. V gene TRBV7-2 combines with J gene TRBJ2-3; TRBD1 is a possible D gene (5 bases). Deletions cut 1 base from V and 2 bases from J, with 10 bases between. The V gene's germline CDR1 is SGHTA and CDR2 FQGNSA. The CDR3 runs to 15 residues. CDR3 protein: CASSLGGTYTDTQYF. The CDR3 coding sequence is TGTGCCAGCAGCTTAGGGGGCACCTACACAGATACGCAGTATTTT.

This clonotype was detected a few times. The CDR3 DNA reads TGCAGTGCTAGTGGGGGGCACCAAGAGACCCAGTACTTC. Translating it yields CSASGGHQETQYF. The rearrangement uses TRBV20-1 and TRBJ2-5; tentatively, D is TRBD1 or TRBD2 (6 bases each). The V gene's germline CDR1 is DFQATT and CDR2 SNEGSKA (reference sequence). Between the trimmed V and J ends, which lost 3 bases and 0 bases, there was a span of 8 bases. This CDR3 comprises 13 residues.

J is TRBJ2-7 and V is TRBV6-1, with 9 bases identical to TRBD1. The trim removed 7 bases at V and 3 bases at J, leaving 10 bases unmatched. The CDR3 sequence is 15 residues long. CDR1 is MNHNS and CDR2 is SASEGT in the germline V gene. CDR3 sequence (DNA): TGTGCCAGCACCTCCAGGGGACAGGGCCTCTACGAGCAGTACTTC. Its translation: CASTSRGQGLYEQYF.

This clonotype showed up just a few times. This chain uses TRBV10-3 with TRBJ1-5; D gene uncertain. The V gene's germline CDR1 is ENHRY and CDR2 SYGVKD. Trimming took 4 bases from V and 3 from J, leaving 10 bases between them. The CDR3 consists of 14 residues. CDR3 DNA sequence: TGTGCCATCAGTGGCCAAGAGTTCAATCAGCCCCAGCATTTT. Translation gives CAISGQEFNQPQHF.

This clonotype has a count of ten or more. The V gene is TRBV7-2, the J gene TRBJ2-4; 7 bases are shared with TRBD1. CDR3 length: 13 amino acids. From germline, CDR1 is SGHTA and CDR2 FQGNSA. V was pared by 3 bases and J by 5 bases, with 1 base of the junction left unmatched. The DNA of the CDR3 is TGTGCCAGCAGCTTGACAGGGCAAAACATTCAGTACTTC. This translates into CASSLTGQNIQYF.

This clonotype was seen only a few times. The J gene is TRBJ2-1, the V gene TRBV29-1; D may be TRBD1 (6 bases). The CDR3 has 14 amino acids. Trimming took 0 bases from V and 6 from J, leaving 12 bases between them. Germline loops: CDR1 SQVTM, CDR2 ANQGSEA. CDR3 loop: CSVEERGGRNEQFF. CDR3 sequence (DNA): TGCAGCGTTGAAGAGCGTGGGGGCCGCAATGAGCAGTTCTTC.

This clonotype has a count of ten or more. The gene calls are TRBV20-1 and TRBJ2-1; possible D gene TRBD2, 6 bases. The CDR3 sequence is 15 residues long. Germline lookup yields CDR1 DFQATT and CDR2 SNEGSKA (reference sequence). Trimming cost V 1 base and J 0 bases, with 10 bases left between them. In DNA form, the CDR3 reads TGCAGTGCTAGAGGAGCGGGTAACTCCTACAATGAGCAGTTCTTC. This codes for CSARGAGNSYNEQFF.

The V gene is TRBV20-1, the J gene TRBJ2-6; TRBD1 matches at 8 bases. This CDR3 has 17 residues. Trimming took 2 bases from V and 1 from J; bases not matched to a gene: 7. The germline CDR1 and CDR2 sequences are DFQATT and SNEGSKA (reference sequence). CDR3 region: CSARFAQGASGANVLTF. In DNA, the CDR3 is TGCAGTGCTAGATTTGCCCAGGGGGCTTCTGGGGCCAACGTCCTGACTTTC.

This clonotype showed up just a few times. V and J are TRBV4-1 and TRBJ2-7; 7 nucleotides align to TRBD1. V shed 10 bases, J shed 3 bases, and the junction held 6 bases outside the gene matches. The V gene's germline CDR1 is MGHRA and CDR2 YSYEKL. This CDR3 region has 12 residues. CDR3: CATRGGGYEQYF. CDR3 nucleotide sequence: TGCGCCACCAGAGGGGGCGGCTACGAGCAGTACTTC.

V usage is TRBV5-1 and J usage is TRBJ1-4, with a possible D match to TRBD1 (6 bases). The CDR3 contains 16 residues. The germline V and J ends were trimmed by 2 bases and 3 bases, with 14 bases remaining between them. The germline gives CDR1 SGHRS, CDR2 YFSETQ. The chain's CDR3 is CASSLLPGQSNEKLFF. Written as DNA, the CDR3 is TGCGCCAGCAGCTTATTACCGGGACAATCTAATGAAAAACTGTTTTTT.

The chain uses TRBV7-9 and TRBJ2-4; 9 bases map to TRBD1. Losses at the gene ends were 4 bases for V and 9 bases for J; bases not matched to a gene: 7. This CDR3 region has 14 residues. Germline CDR1 SEHNR, CDR2 FQNEAQ (reference sequence). CDR3 sequence (DNA): TGTGCCAGCAGCTGGGGACAGGGAGGAGGCATTCAGTACTTC. The encoded protein is CASSWGQGGGIQYF.

The genes are TRBV6-2 or TRBV6-3 and TRBJ2-2; TRBD1 agrees at 8 bases. The CDR3 is 14 residues long. Germline V gene data show CDR1 as MNHEY and CDR2 as SVGEGT. V gave up 2 bases and J gave up 7 bases; unmatched junction bases: 3. CDR3 loop: CASSYRTGIGELFF. CDR3 sequence (DNA): TGTGCCAGCAGTTACCGGACAGGGATCGGGGAGCTGTTTTTT.

The rearrangement uses TRBV18 and TRBJ1-1; D is unclear. Deletions cut 1 base from V and 3 bases from J, with 6 bases between. This CDR3 contains 13 residues. Germline V CDR1 and CDR2: KGHSH, LQKENI. The CDR3 sequence: CASSPHGDTEAFF. CDR3 nucleotides: TGTGCCAGCTCACCACACGGAGACACTGAAGCTTTCTTT. Full variable domain (missing parts from reference TRBV18 and TRBJ1-1): NAGVMQNPRHLVRRRGQEARLRCSPMKGHSHVYWYRQLPEEGLKFMVYLQKENIIDESGMPKERFSAEFPKEGPSILRIQQVVRGDSAAYFCASSPHGDTEAFFGQGTRLTVV.

This clonotype has a handful of counts. The chain recombines TRBV18 with TRBJ2-1; D call uncertain. The CDR3 sequence is 16 residues long. V was cut by 3 bases and J by 0 bases, with 12 bases left in between. Germline V gene lookup returns CDR1 KGHSH and CDR2 LQKENI. CDR3 coding DNA: TGTGCCAGCTCACCCTTAGGGTCCTACTCCTACAATGAGCAGTTCTTC. It translates to CASSPLGSYSYNEQFF.

This rearrangement joins TRBV6-2 or TRBV6-3 to TRBJ2-1; D is ambiguous. The germline V gene encodes CDR1 MNHEY and CDR2 SVGEGT. Trimming took off 0 bases at V and 5 bases at J, with 11 bases between the two ends. The CDR3 loop spans 15 amino acids. In DNA form, the CDR3 reads TGTGCCAGCAGTTACTCGAAACTACCACACAATGAGCAGTTCTTC. Translation: CASSYSKLPHNEQFF.

The V gene is TRBV18, the J gene TRBJ1-1; D call uncertain. V was clipped by 0 bases and J by 8 bases, with 10 bases between them. The CDR3 runs to 13 residues. Germline V gene data show CDR1 as KGHSH and CDR2 as LQKENI. CDR3 in DNA: TGTGCCAGCTCACCACCGATGCCATCCGAAGCTTTCTTT. Its translation: CASSPPMPSEAFF.

The V gene is TRBV12-3 or TRBV12-4, the J gene TRBJ1-3, with D possibly TRBD1 on 6 matching bases. V shed 6 bases and J shed 0 bases, with 12 bases lying between them. The CDR3 spans 15 residues. CDR3 loop: CASSITGTSGNTIYF. As DNA, the CDR3 is TGTGCCAGCAGCATCACAGGGACCTCTGGAAACACCATATATTTT.

V gene TRBV20-1 combines with J gene TRBJ2-2; a weak D match, TRBD2 (6 bases). The V gene lost 3 bases and the J gene lost 5 bases, with 13 bases spanning the gap. CDR1 is DFQATT and CDR2 is SNEGSKA in the germline V gene (reference sequence). The CDR3 has 14 amino acids. CDR3 loop: CSASLIGRTGELFF. In DNA, the CDR3 is TGCAGTGCTAGCTTGATCGGGAGAACCGGGGAGCTGTTTTTT.